These 29 T cell receptor gamma chains were all obtained from the same sample, sequenced in a study of gamma-delta chains in newborns, infants, children. TCRdb re-identified clones in the reads via CATT. Here the sample spans some 1,200 gamma-chain clones, less than 60% being singletons. The specimen sequenced was blood. The receptors derive from a child who was a newborn, infant or young child, either healthy, febrile or measles-vaccinated (not recorded which).

This clone rates as large. Other nucleotide sequences in the sample specify the same CDR3. The chain links TRGV4 to TRGJ1 or TRGJ2. The J gene, not given by TCRdb, was assigned here from a germline match of the nucleotide sequence. This CDR3 region has 11 residues. Germline V CDR1 and CDR2: EGSTGY, YDSYTSSV. The trim removed 0 bases at V and 12 bases at J, leaving 5 bases unmatched. The CDR3 loop is CATWDGWGKLF. The CDR3 DNA sequence: TGTGCCACCTGGGATGGGTGGGGGAAACTCTTT.

In this sample, this clone is large. This CDR3 is also generated by other DNA sequences in the sample. The chain couples TRGV9 to TRGJ1 or TRGJ2. Since TCRdb gives no J gene, matching the DNA to germline was used here to assign it. V shed 2 bases and J 10 bases; nucleotides not matched to a gene: 5. CDR3 length: 11 amino acids. Germline V CDR1 and CDR2: GITISATS, ISYDGTV (reference sequence). CDR3 loop: CALWEGGKKLF. CDR3 in DNA: TGTGCCTTGTGGGAGGGAGGAAAGAAACTCTTT.

Points on this clone: One base away lies a much larger clone, so this may be a sequencing read error. V is TRGV4 and J is TRGJ1 or TRGJ2. TCRdb offers no J gene call, so here the DNA was matched to germline to obtain one. Germline assignment: CDR1 EGSTGY and CDR2 YDSYTSSV. Trimming removed 3 bases from V and 11 bases from J; junction bases left unmatched: 7. The CDR3 consists of 11 residues. CDR3 bases: TGTGCCACCTGGGATATTCAGGAGAAACTCTTT. Amino acid sequence: CATWDIQEKLF.

The chain joins TRGV9 to TRGJP1. The V gene's germline CDR1 is GITISATS and CDR2 ISYDGTV (reference sequence). There are 10 residues in the CDR3. V gave up 10 bases and J gave up 8 bases; unmatched junction bases: 4. The CDR3, as DNA: TGTGCCTTAATGGGTTGGTTCAAGATATTT. This translates into CALMGWFKIF.

As to this clone: Since a far larger clone is one base different, this is likely a read error. This chain joins TRGV1 and TRGJ1 or TRGJ2. Here the J gene came from matching the DNA to germline, since TCRdb omits it. TRGV1 is an open reading frame whose function is uncertain. The CDR3 runs 13 residues. The chain's CDR3 is CASWDRPRYKKLF. The CDR3, as DNA: TGTGCCTCCTGGGACAGGCCTAGGTATAAGAAACTCTTT.

For this clone: A far larger clone is only one base removed, so a read error is likely. The gene calls are TRGV2 and TRGJ1 or TRGJ2. The J gene, absent from TCRdb, was called here by matching the DNA to germline. V shed 0 bases and J 12 bases; nucleotides not matched to a gene: 11. The CDR3 is 13 residues long. In germline, CDR1 is EGSNGY, CDR2 YDSYNSKV. CDR3 residues: CATWDGLRCRKLF. DNA of the CDR3: TGTGCCACCTGGGACGGGCTCCGGTGCAGGAAACTCTTT.

Points on this clone: One end of the junction varies from germline; a read error may be responsible. The chain joins TRGV2 to TRGJ1 or TRGJ2. No J gene was available from TCRdb, and it was assigned here by a germline match of the DNA. CDR1 and CDR2 (germline): EGSNGY, YDSYNSKV. The CDR3 extends over 14 amino acids. As DNA, the CDR3 is TGTGCCACCTGGGGCGGGCAATATTATTATAAGAAACTCTTT. Its translation is CATWGGQYYYKKLF.

This clone is labeled as large. The rearrangement joins TRGV8 to TRGJP1. V dropped 2 bases and J dropped 5; count of bases not matched to a gene: 2. Germline CDR1 and CDR2: VENAVY and YDSYNSRV. The CDR3 is 13 residues long. The CDR3 protein is CATWDKTGWFKIF. CDR3 DNA: TGTGCCACCTGGGATAAAACTGGTTGGTTCAAGATATTT.

Within the sample, this clone is large. CDR3 sequence (DNA): TGTGCCACCTGGGACGGGCTTGAGAAACTCTTT. This encodes CATWDGLEKLF. The rearrangement links TRGV2 to TRGJ1 or TRGJ2. The J gene, not given by TCRdb, was assigned here from a germline match of the nucleotide sequence. CDR3 size: 11 residues. V trimming: 0 bases; J trimming: 11 bases; junction bases outside the gene matches: 4. CDR1 and CDR2 (germline): EGSNGY, YDSYNSKV.

By sample fraction, this clone is large. CDR3 coding DNA: TGTGCCACCTGGGACGGGCAATATAAGAAACTCTTT. Translated, it gives CATWDGQYKKLF. The chain combines TRGV2 with TRGJ1 or TRGJ2. The V gene end was trimmed by 0 bases and the J gene end by 7 bases; junction bases not matched to a gene: 3. The CDR3 sequence is 12 residues long. From germline, CDR1 is EGSNGY and CDR2 YDSYNSKV.

The chain joins TRGV4 to TRGJP2. Here the J gene was assigned by germline matching of the DNA, as TCRdb has none. The V segment lost 9 bases and the J segment 6 bases; nucleotides outside the gene matches: 7. CDR1 is EGSTGY, CDR2 YDSYTSSV, per germline. The CDR3 covers 12 residues. The CDR3: CATHSGDWIKTF. The CDR3 region has the DNA TGTGCCACCCATAGCGGTGATTGGATCAAGACGTTT.

The sample holds one count of this clone. The sample has other DNA sequences that encode this CDR3 too. V usage is TRGV4 and J usage is TRGJP. No J segment appears in TCRdb, so it was assigned here by matching the sequence to germline. J gave up 7 bases and V 4 bases, and 10 bases lay outside the gene matches. Germline V lookup: CDR1 EGSTGY, CDR2 YDSYTSSV. The CDR3 sequence is 17 residues long. For the CDR3, the DNA is TGTGCCACCTGGGACGGGGCCCCTGAGTTGGGCAAAAAAATCAAGGTATTT. Amino acid sequence: CATWDGAPELGKKIKVF.

This clone was detected only once. This may be a read error: a much more frequent sequence differs by one nucleotide. This chain joins TRGV9 and TRGJP. TCRdb records no J gene; here it was assigned by comparing the DNA to germline. The V and J ends lost 3 bases and 5 bases, in that order; junction bases with no gene match: 10. Germline-derived CDR1 and CDR2 are GITISATS and ISYDGTV (reference sequence). The CDR3 spans 18 residues. The CDR3 nucleotides read TGTGCCTTGTGGGAGAACCCCAGGAAAGAGTTGGGCAAAAAAATCAAGGTATTT. This codes for CALWENPRKELGKKIKVF.

This clone is labeled large (0.1 to 1%). The J gene is TRGJ1 or TRGJ2, the V gene TRGV4. The J gene was not available in TCRdb and was assigned here by matching the DNA to germline segments. V shed 0 bases, J shed 7 bases, and the junction held 6 bases outside the gene matches. Germline V gene sequence: CDR1 EGSTGY, CDR2 YDSYTSSV. This CDR3 has 13 amino acids. CDR3 coding DNA: TGTGCCACCTGGGATGGGCGGGGCTATAAGAAACTCTTT. It encodes CATWDGRGYKKLF.

As concerns this clone: A much larger clone lies one base from this, so it may be a read error. CDR3 sequence: CATLFGYYKKLF. The CDR3 DNA is TGTGCCACCTTGTTCGGATATTATAAGAAACTCTTT. The V and J genes are TRGV3 and TRGJ1 or TRGJ2. The J gene, left out of TCRdb, was set here by checking the DNA against germline. CDR3 length: 12 amino acids. Germline CDR1 reads VTNTFY; CDR2 reads YDVSTARD (reference sequence). V was clipped by 8 bases and J by 4 bases; unmatched bases: 8.

A remark on this clone: This clone may be a read error of a much larger clone one base away. The chain employs TRGV8 and TRGJP2. No J segment appears in TCRdb, so it was assigned here by matching the sequence to germline. Germline loops: CDR1 VENAVY, CDR2 YDSYNSRV. This CDR3 spans 16 amino acids. The CDR3 region has the DNA TGTGCCGCCTGGTTACGAATATATAGTAGTGATTGGATCAAGACGTTT. Amino acids: CAAWLRIYSSDWIKTF.

The chain couples TRGV9 to TRGJ1 or TRGJ2. V shed 2 bases and J 0 bases; nucleotides not matched to a gene: 4. Germline CDR1 reads GITISATS; CDR2 reads ISYDGTV (reference sequence). This CDR3 is built from 14 residues. The CDR3 reads CALWEAPNYYKKLF. As DNA, the CDR3 is TGTGCCTTGTGGGAGGCCCCGAATTATTATAAGAAACTCTTT.

Only a few counts were recorded for this clone. A much larger clone sits a single nucleotide away, making a read error possible. The V gene is TRGV2, the J gene TRGJ1 or TRGJ2. The V gene's germline CDR1 is EGSNGY and CDR2 YDSYNSKV. V trimming: 2 bases; J trimming: 7 bases; junction bases outside the gene matches: 8. The CDR3 is made up of 13 amino acids. CDR3: CATWDVQSYKKLF. CDR3 bases: TGTGCCACCTGGGACGTGCAGAGCTATAAGAAACTCTTT.

This clone was seen a single time. This may be a read error, as it is one base from a much larger clone. CDR3 in amino acids: CAAWDMCYKKLF. The CDR3 DNA is TGTGCCGCCTGGGATATGTGCTATAAGAAACTCTTT. The chain has TRGV4 and TRGJ1 or TRGJ2. TCRdb is silent on the J gene; assignment here came from matching the DNA to germline. Germline V gives CDR1 EGSTGY, CDR2 YDSYTSSV. The CDR3 runs 12 residues.

By sample fraction, this clone is large. The CDR3 bases are TGTGCCACCTGGGACAGGCTCGATGATTGGATCAAGACGTTT. It translates to CATWDRLDDWIKTF. The V call is TRGV3, the J call TRGJP2. TCRdb does not report a J gene; here it was assigned by matching the DNA to germline references. The CDR3 sequence is 14 residues long. The germline CDR1 and CDR2 sequences are VTNTFY and YDVSTARD (reference sequence). The J segment lost 7 bases and the V segment lost 0 bases, leaving 5 bases of the junction unmatched.

Notes on this clone: A read error is possible here, since a much larger clone lies one base away. This sequence joins TRGV5 and TRGJ1 or TRGJ2. TCRdb records no J gene; here it was assigned by comparing the DNA to germline. Per the germline V gene, CDR1 is VINAFY and CDR2 is YDVSNSKD. Trimming cost V 0 bases and J 9 bases; bases outside gene matches: 11. The CDR3 runs 14 residues. The CDR3 bases are TGTGCCACCTGGGACAGGCACCCCCATATTAAGAAACTCTTT. Its translation is CATWDRHPHIKKLF.

A note on this clone: This may be a read error: a much more frequent sequence differs by one nucleotide. The V call is TRGV8, the J call TRGJP2. No J segment appears in TCRdb, so it was assigned here by matching the sequence to germline. The CDR3 is 16 amino acids. Germline CDR1 and CDR2: VENAVY and YDSYNSRV. The CDR3: CATWLRIYSSDWIKTF. The CDR3 DNA sequence: TGCGCCACCTGGTTACGAATATATAGTAGTGATTGGATCAAGACGTTT.

This clone has only a few counts. The sample holds other DNA sequences that translate to the same CDR3. The chain employs TRGV8 and TRGJ1 or TRGJ2. The J gene, absent from TCRdb, was called here by matching the DNA to germline. V dropped 5 bases and J dropped 0; count of bases not matched to a gene: 4. Looked up from germline, CDR1 is VENAVY and CDR2 is YDSYNSRV. This CDR3 is built from 13 residues. DNA for the CDR3: TGTGCCACCTGGGTCCTGAATTATTATAAGAAACTCTTT. It codes for CATWVLNYYKKLF.

The rearrangement links TRGV4 to TRGJ1 or TRGJ2. TCRdb supplies no J gene; here it was assigned by aligning the nucleotide sequence to germline. The CDR3 spans 15 residues. CDR1 is EGSTGY and CDR2 is YDSYTSSV in the germline V gene. V shed 0 bases and J 2 bases; nucleotides not matched to a gene: 7. Here the CDR3 reads CATWDGPRDYYKKLF. CDR3 DNA sequence: TGTGCCACCTGGGATGGGCCCAGGGATTATTATAAGAAACTCTTT.

This chain uses TRGV3 with TRGJ1 or TRGJ2. The J gene is absent in TCRdb and was assigned here via DNA matching to germline. The germline V gene encodes CDR1 VTNTFY and CDR2 YDVSTARD (reference sequence). V shed 7 bases and J 3 bases; nucleotides not matched to a gene: 9. The CDR3 totals 13 residues. CDR3 region: CATCVRVYYKKLF. DNA for the CDR3: TGTGCCACCTGTGTCCGGGTTTATTATAAGAAACTCTTT.

In its sample, this clone was seen a few times. The V and J genes are TRGV2 and TRGJ1 or TRGJ2. TCRdb gives no J gene; it was assigned here by matching the DNA to germline. This CDR3 region has 15 residues. V shed 0 bases, J shed 1 base, and the junction held 6 bases outside the gene matches. Germline V CDR1 and CDR2: EGSNGY, YDSYNSKV. CDR3 sequence reads: CATWDGHDNYYKKLF. For the CDR3, the DNA is TGTGCCACCTGGGACGGGCACGATAATTATTATAAGAAACTCTTT.

In its sample, this clone was seen once. A single base separates this from a much larger clone, so it may be a read error. The rearrangement joins TRGV8 to TRGJ1 or TRGJ2. The J gene was missing in TCRdb and was found by matching the end of the DNA to germline. CDR3 length: 12 amino acids. The germline CDR1 and CDR2 sequences are VENAVY and YDSYNSRV. This chain's CDR3 is CATWDWYYKKLF. The CDR3 DNA reads TGTGCCACGTGGGATTGGTATTATAAGAAACTCTTT.

With respect to this clone: With a far larger clone one base away, a read error is the likely cause. The sample contains more than one DNA sequence encoding this CDR3. A V gene of TRGV2 was called, but no J gene was assigned. Germline assignment: CDR1 EGSNGY and CDR2 YDSYNSKV. The CDR3 runs 13 residues. The CDR3 sequence is CATWDGQGYKKLF. The CDR3 DNA sequence: TGTGCCACCTGGGACGGGCAGGGGTATAAGAAACTCTTC.

The J gene is TRGJ1 or TRGJ2, the V gene TRGV5. The J gene, left out of TCRdb, was set here by checking the DNA against germline. The CDR3 loop spans 14 amino acids. Germline V lookup: CDR1 VINAFY, CDR2 YDVSNSKD. The V and J ends lost 3 bases and 5 bases, in that order; junction bases with no gene match: 10. The CDR3 DNA follows: TGTGCCACCTGGGACGTGCCCAGGGATTATAAGAAACTCTTT. Protein: CATWDVPRDYKKLF.